This section outlines one T cell receptor (beta chain) sequence together with its context. This sample was taken from a study of blood T cell repertoires in COVID-19. Background on the study: The samples span acute and convalescent COVID-19 from the United States, Italy and Spain. In each case, the material was cDNA or gDNA derived from T cells, B-cell-depleted T cells, or PBMCs.

Using immunoSEQ multiplex PCR, the repertoire was profiled, and TCRdb retains in-frame clones only, with some absent. Of about 160,000 clones in the sample, approximately 85% were seen once. This receptor was obtained from a woman aged 55-75 years with COVID-19, enrolled during active disease. The specimen was peripheral blood.

CDR3 DNA sequence: TGCGCCAGCAGCTTCGACCTTTCGACTAGCGGGGCCTACGAGCAGTACTTC. It yields the protein CASSFDLSTSGAYEQYF. This chain uses TRBV5-1 with TRBJ2-7; TRBD2 agrees at 11 bases. CDR3 length equals 17 residues. The germline gives CDR1 SGHRS, CDR2 YFSETQ. After removal of 2 bases from V and 2 bases from J, the junction contained 9 bases not matched to a gene.